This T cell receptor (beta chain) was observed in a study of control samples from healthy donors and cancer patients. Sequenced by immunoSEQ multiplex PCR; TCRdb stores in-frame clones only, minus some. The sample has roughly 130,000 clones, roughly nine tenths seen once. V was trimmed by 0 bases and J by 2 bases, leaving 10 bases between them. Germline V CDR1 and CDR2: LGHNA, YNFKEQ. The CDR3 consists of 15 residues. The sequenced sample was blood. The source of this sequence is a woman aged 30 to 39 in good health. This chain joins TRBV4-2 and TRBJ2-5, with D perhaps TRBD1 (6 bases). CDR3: CASSQEQGLQETQYF. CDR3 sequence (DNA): TGTGCCAGCAGCCAAGAACAGGGTCTACAAGAGACCCAGTACTTC.